These T cell receptor beta chains were read from a single sample in a study of blood T cell repertoires in COVID-19. TCRdb's copy holds only in-frame clones and misses some; the assay was immunoSEQ multiplex PCR. The table shows about 59,000 clones, with roughly 87% occurring only once. Sequenced input: peripheral blood. The receptor set was obtained from a man aged 80 or over in a cohort sampled during active COVID-19. Each CDR3 is given with its conserved first and last residue. Each record gives: D gene, J gene, clone size, V gene, CDR3 DNA, CDR3 protein. A D gene is named only where the DNA matches it firmly. Not every row has a clone size; where given, it reads once, few, many or a size class.

>NA|TRBJ2-7|NA|TRBV2
TGTGCCAGCAGTGATCGGGGCTACGAGCAGTACTTC
CASSDRGYEQYF
>TRBD1|TRBJ2-3|NA|TRBV5-1
TGCGCCAGCAGCTTAGATGGACAGGGTTCAGATACGCAGTATTTT
CASSLDGQGSDTQYF
>TRBD1|TRBJ2-7|once|TRBV6-1
TGTGCCAGCAGTGAGACAGGGTCCTACGAGCAGTACTTC
CASSETGSYEQYF
>TRBD1|TRBJ1-2|NA|TRBV5-6
TGTGCCAGCAGCCGGGGACAGGGCGGCTACACCTTC
CASSRGQGGYTF
>NA|TRBJ2-7|NA|TRBV6-6
TGTGCCAGTTTGCCTAGGGACTCCGTCTACGAGCAGTACTTC
CASLPRDSVYEQYF
>TRBD2|TRBJ2-3|NA|TRBV6-2/TRBV6-3
TGTGCCAGCAGCCCTCGGACTCTAGCGGGAGTATCAGATACGCAGTATTTT
CASSPRTLAGVSDTQYF
>NA|TRBJ2-1|NA|TRBV11-1
TGTGCCAGCAGCTTAGCTTACGGCTACAATGAGCAGTTCTTC
CASSLAYGYNEQFF
>TRBD2|TRBJ2-5|NA|TRBV3-1/TRBV3-2
TGTGCCAGCAGCCAAGCTCCGGGGGGGACCCAGTACTTC
CASSQAPGGTQYF
>NA|TRBJ1-4|few|TRBV18
TGTGCCAGCTCACCCGTACAGGGTGTGGGGGAAAAACTGTTTTTT
CASSPVQGVGEKLFF
>NA|TRBJ2-5|NA|TRBV6-6
TGTGCCAGCAGCCCTCGTAGCGGATTACAAGAGACCCAGTACTTC
CASSPRSGLQETQYF
>NA|TRBJ2-7|NA|TRBV6-5
TGTGCCAGCACCAAGACAGGAACCTCCTACGAGCAGTACTTC
CASTKTGTSYEQYF
>TRBD2|TRBJ2-2|once|TRBV10-1
TGCGCCAGCAGTAAAGACCCCGGGCTAGCGGGAGAAACCGGGGAGCTGTTTTTT
CASSKDPGLAGETGELFF
>NA|TRBJ2-1|NA|TRBV5-1
TGCGCCAGCAGCTTGGCCTTACAGGGTCCCAATGAGCAGTTCTTC
CASSLALQGPNEQFF
>TRBD1|TRBJ1-2|NA|TRBV7-2
TGTGCCAGCAGCTTAGGTAGGGGGCGAACAGGAGGCTACACCTTC
CASSLGRGRTGGYTF
>NA|TRBJ1-5|NA|TRBV2
TGTGCCAGCAGGGTTGCGAGCAATCAGCCCCAGCATTTT
CASRVASNQPQHF
>NA|TRBJ1-2|NA|TRBV27
TGTGCCAGCAGTTCGACAGCGAACTATGGCTACACCTTC
CASSSTANYGYTF
>NA|TRBJ1-5|once|TRBV30
TGTGCCTGGAGTGTACCGGGGTCTGGTGGCAATCAGCCCCAGCATTTT
CAWSVPGSGGNQPQHF
>NA|TRBJ1-5|few|TRBV7-2
TGTGCCAGCAGCTTAAGCCTACAGTTTAATCAGCCCCAGCATTTT
CASSLSLQFNQPQHF
>TRBD1|TRBJ2-2|NA|TRBV10-3
TGTGCCATCAAGGCGGGACAGGGTCCCGGGGAGCTGTTTTTT
CAIKAGQGPGELFF
>TRBD1|TRBJ2-5|once|TRBV30
TGTGCCTGGAGTTACATAGGACAGGGCAAAGAGACCCAGTACTTC
CAWSYIGQGKETQYF
>NA|TRBJ2-3|NA|TRBV6-2/TRBV6-3
TGTGCCAGCAGTCGGGGGACTCCCGAGGGCCCAGATACGCAGTATTTT
CASSRGTPEGPDTQYF
>NA|TRBJ2-5|few|TRBV30
TGTGCCTGGAGTGTACGGTTGGAGACCCAGTACTTC
CAWSVRLETQYF